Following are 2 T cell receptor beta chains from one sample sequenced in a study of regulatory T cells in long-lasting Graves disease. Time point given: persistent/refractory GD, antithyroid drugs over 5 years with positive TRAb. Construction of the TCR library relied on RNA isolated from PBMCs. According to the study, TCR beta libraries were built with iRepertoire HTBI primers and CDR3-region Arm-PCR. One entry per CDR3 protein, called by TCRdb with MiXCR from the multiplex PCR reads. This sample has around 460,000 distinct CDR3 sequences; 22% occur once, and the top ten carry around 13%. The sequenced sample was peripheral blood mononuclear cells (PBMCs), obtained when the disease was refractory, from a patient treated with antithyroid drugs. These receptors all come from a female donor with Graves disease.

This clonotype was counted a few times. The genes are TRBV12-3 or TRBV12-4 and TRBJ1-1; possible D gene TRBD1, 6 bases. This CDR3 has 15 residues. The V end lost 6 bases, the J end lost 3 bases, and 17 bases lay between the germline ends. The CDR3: CASRPTQGIYTEAFF. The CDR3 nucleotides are TGTGCCAGCAGACCCACACAGGGTATTTACACTGAAGCTTTCTTT.

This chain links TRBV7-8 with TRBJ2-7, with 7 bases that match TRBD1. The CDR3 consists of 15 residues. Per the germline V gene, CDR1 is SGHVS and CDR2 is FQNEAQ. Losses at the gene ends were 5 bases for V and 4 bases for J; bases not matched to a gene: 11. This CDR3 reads CASSRGRGQTYEQYF. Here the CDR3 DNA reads TGTGCCAGCAGCCGCGGTAGGGGGCAGACATACGAGCAGTACTTC.